This TCR beta chain was recovered during a study of shared clonotypes between healthy human individuals. Sequencing used immunoSEQ multiplex PCR; TCRdb keeps in-frame clones, though not all of them. The sample records millions of clones, roughly 94% being singletons. Cells designated naive CD8 were CD45RO-negative and were positively selected for CCR7, with terminally differentiated effector memory CD45RA+ cells excluded. There are a few counts of this clone. V gave up 8 bases and J gave up 5 bases, with 15 bases separating them. Germline CDR1 reads SNHLY; CDR2 reads FYNNEI. CDR3 size: 13 residues. The clonotype comes from a young man in good health. Sequencing used naive CD8+ T cells sorted from blood. The chain couples TRBV2 to TRBJ2-5; D not certain. CDR3 nucleotide sequence: TGTGCCAGCTACCAGAGGCGAAGTGAGACCCAGTACTTC. Protein product: CASYQRRSETQYF.